The T cell receptor (beta chain) under discussion was sequenced for a study of OX40 agonist ivuxolimab in advanced cancers. Whole-study findings and limits: Normalized expansion of T-cell clones was also low for some nonresponders. Circulating CD4+ and CD8+ T cells showed clonal expansion by week 6 at 0.1 to 3.0 mg/kg. The expanded peripheral T cells' antigen specificity was not determined.

Clones were read by immunoSEQ multiplex PCR, and TCRdb kept only the in-frame ones, dropping some. This sample carries approximately 66,000 clones, about 85% of them seen once, and the ten largest clones take roughly 0.8%. The CDR3 runs 13 residues. Deletions cut 2 bases from V and 4 bases from J, with 7 bases between. CDR1 is ENHRY, CDR2 SYGVKD, per germline. Comment on this clone: Antigen specificity is unknown.

This TCR came from an adult with an advanced solid tumor such as melanoma, head and neck, liver or kidney cancer. This sample comprised CD4+ or CD8+ T cells sorted from blood, obtained in a trial of the OX40 agonist ivuxolimab. The chain employs TRBV10-3 and TRBJ2-3; D may correspond to TRBD1 or TRBD2 (5 bases each). The CDR3: CAISEGGPDTQYF. Written as DNA, the CDR3 is TGTGCCATCAGTGAGGGGGGACCAGATACGCAGTATTTT.